The 16 T cell receptor beta chains reported below all come from one sample, sequenced in a study of T cells in Graves' hyperthyroidism and ophthalmopathy. Amplification yielded TCR beta CDR3 regions, with RNA transcripts as the source. TCR CDR3 regions were first amplified by RT-PCR with HTBI primers. TCRdb passed the multiplex PCR reads through MiXCR, listing each CDR3 protein once. The sample includes more than 550,000 distinct CDR3 sequences, 18% of them seen just once. The sequenced sample consisted of blood. These receptors all stem from a woman aged 45-65 years with Graves' hyperthyroidism that later progressed to Graves' ophthalmopathy.

This rearrangement joins TRBV19 to TRBJ1-5; no definite D call. The CDR3 sequence is 15 residues long. V was trimmed by 1 base and J by 4 bases, leaving 11 bases between them. Per germline, CDR1 LNHDA and CDR2 SQIVND (reference sequence). CDR3 sequence (DNA): TGTGCCAGTAGTATAGGTTACTTTGGGAATCAGCCCCAGCATTTT. It is translated as CASSIGYFGNQPQHF.

This clonotype was seen at least ten times. V is TRBV20-1 and J is TRBJ2-3; 7 bases align to TRBD2. CDR1 and CDR2 from the germline V gene are DFQATT and SNEGSKA (reference sequence). This CDR3 has 19 amino acids. V lost 1 base, J lost 1 base, and 17 bases stayed unmatched. The chain's CDR3 is CSARAAGRLAVLRTDTQYF. The DNA of the CDR3 is TGCAGTGCTAGAGCCGCAGGGAGGCTAGCGGTCCTACGCACAGATACGCAGTATTTT.

This clonotype was found many times. The gene calls are TRBV3-1 and TRBJ2-3; 8 nucleotides align to TRBD2. Trimming took 6 bases from V and 0 from J; bases not matched to a gene: 5. Germline V gene lookup returns CDR1 LGHDT and CDR2 YNNKEL (reference sequence). This CDR3 comprises 15 residues. The CDR3 DNA reads TGTGCCAGCAGTCTCCCTAGCGGGAGCACAGATACGCAGTATTTT. This encodes CASSLPSGSTDTQYF.

A few counts support this clonotype. The rearrangement joins TRBV20-1 to TRBJ1-5, with D unresolved. The CDR3 sequence is 13 residues long. Germline CDR1 reads DFQATT; CDR2 reads SNEGSKA (reference sequence). V lost 2 bases, J lost 0 bases, and 5 bases lay in between. Here the CDR3 reads CSARQYSNQPQHF. In nucleotides, the CDR3 is TGCAGTGCTAGACAGTATAGCAATCAGCCCCAGCATTTT.

CDR3 sequence reads: CSVNLNTEAFF. As DNA, the CDR3 is TGCAGCGTTAATCTGAACACTGAAGCTTTCTTT. V and J are TRBV29-1 and TRBJ1-1; unclear D gene. With 5 bases removed from V and 0 bases from J, the gap between germline ends came to 4 bases. Per the germline V gene, CDR1 is SQVTM and CDR2 is ANQGSEA. This CDR3 is built from 11 residues. The variable domain in full, with the rest retrieved from reference TRBV29-1 and TRBJ1-1, is SAVISQKPSRDICQRGTSLTIQCQVDSQVTMMFWYRQQPGQSLTLIATANQGSEATYESGFVIDKFPISRPNLTFSTLTVSNMSPEDSSIYLCSVNLNTEAFFGQGTRLTVV.

The chain carries TRBV5-1 and TRBJ2-3; D uncertain. The CDR3 consists of 16 residues. V was trimmed by 0 bases and J by 2 bases, leaving 13 bases between them. Germline V CDR1 and CDR2: SGHRS, YFSETQ. CDR3 residues: CASSLASDLLTDTQYF. The CDR3 bases are TGCGCCAGCAGCTTGGCGTCGGACCTCCTCACAGATACGCAGTATTTT.

This clonotype was picked up many times. Here the CDR3 DNA reads TGTGCCAGCAGTCAAACAGGGATAAGGCCCCAGCATTTT. Its translation is CASSQTGIRPQHF. The chain uses TRBV12-3 or TRBV12-4 and TRBJ1-5, with a possible D match to TRBD1 (6 bases). Trimming cost V 5 bases and J 9 bases, with 14 bases left between them. The CDR3 consists of 13 residues.

CDR3 amino acids: CASSRNRVGELFF. The CDR3 coding sequence is TGTGCCAGCAGCAGAAACAGGGTCGGGGAGCTGTTTTTT. The genes are TRBV7-2 and TRBJ2-2, with a tentative D call TRBD1 (6 bases). The V and J ends lost 5 bases and 7 bases respectively, with 11 bases between them. CDR1 and CDR2 (germline): SGHTA, FQGNSA. The CDR3 runs 13 residues.

This clonotype was seen ten or more times. The V and J genes are TRBV7-8 and TRBJ1-3; TRBD1 agrees at 8 bases. This CDR3 has 16 residues. CDR1 is SGHVS and CDR2 is FQNEAQ in the germline V gene. The V and J ends lost 5 bases and 4 bases, in that order; junction bases with no gene match: 10. The CDR3 region is CASSRASGGGGNTIYF. CDR3 sequence (DNA): TGTGCCAGCAGCCGCGCGTCAGGGGGCGGCGGAAACACCATATATTTT.

This clonotype was counted ten times or more. The V and J genes are TRBV20-1 and TRBJ1-1; TRBD1 matches at 7 bases. The length of the CDR3 is 13 residues. The germline V gene encodes CDR1 DFQATT and CDR2 SNEGSKA (reference sequence). The junction had 3 bases not matched to a gene; V was cut back by 2 bases and J by 3 bases. CDR3 sequence reads: CSARSRGYTEAFF. The CDR3 bases are TGCAGTGCTAGATCCAGGGGGTACACTGAAGCTTTCTTT.

The sample holds many counts of this clonotype. This chain links TRBV11-2 with TRBJ1-1; no firm D call. CDR3 length equals 15 residues. Trimming took off 3 bases at V and 0 bases at J, with 11 bases between the two ends. The germline CDR1 and CDR2 sequences are SGHAT and FQNNGV. CDR3 nucleotides: TGTGCCAGCAGCTTTTCCGAGGGTCTGAACACTGAAGCTTTCTTT. Its translation is CASSFSEGLNTEAFF.

This clonotype was observed many times. The chain employs TRBV5-1 and TRBJ2-3; D ambiguous. In germline, CDR1 is SGHRS, CDR2 YFSETQ. V was cut by 4 bases and J by 0 bases, with 12 bases left in between. This CDR3 region has 15 residues. In DNA form, the CDR3 reads TGCGCCAGCAGCGCTGACGGGTACAGCACAGATACGCAGTATTTT. Its translation: CASSADGYSTDTQYF.

The chain carries TRBV7-2 and TRBJ1-1; D unclear. V was trimmed by 3 bases and J by 11 bases, leaving 10 bases between them. CDR1 is SGHTA, CDR2 FQGNSA, per germline. The CDR3 sequence is 11 residues long. The CDR3 sequence: CASSLLRGAFF. The CDR3 DNA reads TGTGCCAGCAGCTTGTTGAGAGGGGCTTTCTTT.

This clonotype was found a few times. A much larger clonotype is one base distant, so this may be a read error. The chain links TRBV6-1 to TRBJ1-5; D uncertain. V dropped 2 bases and J dropped 2 bases, with 4 bases sitting between them. This CDR3 is built from 13 residues. Germline CDR1 reads MNHNS; CDR2 reads SASEGT. This CDR3 is CASSELGNQPQHF. CDR3 coding DNA: TGTGCCAGCAGTGAATTGGGCAATCAGCCCCAGCATTTT.

The chain combines TRBV10-3 with TRBJ1-1; no firm D call. The CDR3 loop spans 12 amino acids. V lost 2 bases and J 1 base, leaving 2 bases between the germline ends. Germline-derived CDR1 and CDR2 are ENHRY and SYGVKD. Here the CDR3 reads CAISEQNTEAFF. CDR3 nucleotides: TGTGCCATCAGTGAGCAGAACACTGAAGCTTTCTTT.

A few counts support this clonotype. This chain connects TRBV4-2 to TRBJ2-3, with D possibly matching TRBD2 (6 bases). The CDR3 contains 15 residues. CDR1 is LGHNA, CDR2 YNFKEQ, per germline. Trimming cost V 0 bases and J 1 base, with 8 bases left between them. CDR3: CASSQEERGTDTQYF. DNA for the CDR3: TGTGCCAGCAGCCAAGAGGAGCGGGGCACAGATACGCAGTATTTT.